Given below is one T cell receptor (beta chain) in context. Its binding antigen is unknown. The record has no base qualities; no much larger clone is one base away. Ipilimumab was given at 1 mg/kg intravenously on day 1 of selected weeks, and checkpoint therapy started 14 to 28 days after autologous transplant. Patients received nivolumab at 3 mg/kg intravenously on day 1 of weeks 1, 4, 7, 10, and every two weeks through week 26. Combined checkpoint inhibition with ipilimumab and nivolumab as consolidation after autologous stem cell transplantation was tested in a Phase Ib clinical trial. The data were taken from a study of ipilimumab plus nivolumab after autologous stem cell transplantation (dated by TCRdb to the early 2020s). For the study in its entirety: The median number of doses that trial patients received was about five for ipilimumab and under ten for nivolumab. Approximately 36 patients made up the trial's intent-to-treat population. The trial enrolled patients with high-risk diffuse large B cell lymphoma, mature T cell lymphoma, or multiple myeloma undergoing autologous transplant. The DLBCL cohort included primary refractory and relapsed disease, with 18-month progression-free survival of roughly 86% and 30% respectively.

General conclusions and limits of the study: The authors stated that profiles of the T cell receptor repertoire, regulatory T cell phenotype and gut microbiota provided a biologic rationale for studying this approach further. Combined checkpoint inhibition appeared tolerable as post-transplant consolidation, according to the authors' conclusion.

Library construction relied on the immunoSEQ multiplex PCR assay. TCRdb obtained this table from immuneACCESS and retained in-frame rearrangements with V and J assigned. These tables miss some clones; where compared with another copy, unresolved V genes account for less than half of the shortfall, and the remainder is unexplained. This sample comprises around 20,000 clones, around 80% of them detected only once. The ten largest clones represent around 18% of the sample. Germline trimming: 0 bases from V, 3 bases from J; junction bases outside gene matches: 8. The CDR3 numbers 17 residues from cysteine through phenylalanine. The entry retains the CDR3 DNA only, 51 bases that are in frame from base 1. Based on the germline V gene, the CDR1 and CDR2 sequences are LGHNA and YNFKEQ.

The chain links TRBV4-2 with TRBJ2-5, with 9 bases in between that match TRBD2. The receptor was isolated from a male donor with diffuse large B-cell lymphoma. The source was PBMCs, collected in a trial of ipilimumab plus nivolumab as post-transplant consolidation. At the DNA level, the sequence is TGTGCCAGCAGCCAAGATCTTTGGATAGCGGGAGAAGAGACCCAGTACTTC. Its protein product is CASSQDLWIAGEETQYF.